These T cell receptor beta chains were read from a single sample in a study of Tregs in tolerant kidney transplant recipients. The method was immunoSEQ multiplex PCR; TCRdb's version includes in-frame clones alone and lacks a portion of them. The sample holds about 69,000 clones, about 89% seen once. The sequences come from CD4+ T cells from blood, collected before the transplant. The receptors derive from a human donor who received a combined kidney and bone marrow transplant. Each CDR3 is given with its conserved first and last residue. A D gene is named only where the DNA matches it firmly. Not all rows give a size; the values are once, few, many and, for expanded clones, a class.

J: TRBJ2-7; D: NA; size: NA; V: TRBV18; CDR3: CASSLLALEQYF; DNA: TGTGCCAGCTCACTGTTAGCGCTCGAGCAGTACTTC
J: TRBJ2-1; D: NA; size: NA; V: TRBV7-9; CDR3: CASSPSAGTYNEQFF; DNA: TGTGCCAGCAGCCCTTCGGCGGGAACCTACAATGAGCAGTTCTTC
J: TRBJ2-7; D: NA; size: NA; V: TRBV11-3; CDR3: CASSRGNFYEQYF; DNA: TGTGCCAGCAGCCGGGGTAATTTTTACGAGCAGTACTTC
J: TRBJ1-1; D: NA; size: NA; V: TRBV10-3; CDR3: CAISLGRENTEAFF; DNA: TGTGCCATCAGTCTCGGACGGGAGAACACTGAAGCTTTCTTT
J: TRBJ2-7; D: TRBD2; size: NA; V: TRBV4-2; CDR3: CASSQGRTSGLPYEQYF; DNA: TGTGCCAGCAGCCAAGGGCGGACTAGCGGGTTACCCTACGAGCAGTACTTC
J: TRBJ1-1; D: NA; size: once; V: TRBV5-1; CDR3: CASSRGGVSLNTEAFF; DNA: TGCGCCAGCAGCCGAGGGGGGGTGAGCTTGAACACTGAAGCTTTCTTT
J: TRBJ1-5; D: NA; size: NA; V: TRBV10-3; CDR3: CATARTDSNQPQHF; DNA: TGTGCCACCGCCAGAACAGATAGCAATCAGCCCCAGCATTTT
J: TRBJ2-3; D: TRBD2; size: NA; V: TRBV4-2; CDR3: CASSLLAGDADTQYF; DNA: TGTGCCAGCAGTCTACTAGCGGGAGACGCAGATACGCAGTATTTT
J: TRBJ1-5; D: NA; size: NA; V: TRBV2; CDR3: CASSAGIRQPQHF; DNA: TGTGCCAGCAGTGCCGGGATACGTCAGCCCCAGCATTTT
J: TRBJ2-7; D: NA; size: few; V: TRBV10-1; CDR3: CASDRQAARFSYEQYF; DNA: TGCGCCAGCGACCGTCAGGCCGCAAGATTCTCCTACGAGCAGTACTTC
J: TRBJ1-4; D: NA; size: NA; V: TRBV21-1; CDR3: CASSPRSQTINEKLFF; DNA: TGTGCCAGCAGCCCTCGTTCTCAGACTATTAATGAAAAACTGTTTTTT
J: TRBJ1-5; D: NA; size: once; V: TRBV6-6; CDR3: CASNLWGDQPQHF; DNA: TGTGCCAGCAACCTGTGGGGGGATCAGCCCCAGCATTTT
J: TRBJ2-6; D: TRBD1; size: NA; V: TRBV18; CDR3: CASSPLTGPGANVLTF; DNA: TGTGCCAGCTCACCATTGACAGGGCCTGGGGCCAACGTCCTGACTTTC
J: TRBJ2-1; D: TRBD2; size: NA; V: TRBV5-1; CDR3: CASSLAGLAGGVFDEQFF; DNA: TGCGCCAGCAGCTTGGCCGGACTAGCGGGAGGGGTTTTCGATGAGCAGTTCTTC
J: TRBJ2-3; D: TRBD2; size: NA; V: TRBV5-1; CDR3: CASSPGLDGGDTQYF; DNA: TGCGCCAGCAGCCCGGGACTAGACGGTGGAGATACGCAGTATTTT
J: TRBJ2-1; D: NA; size: once; V: TRBV7-7; CDR3: CASSPGIDSSEQFF; DNA: TGTGCTAGCAGCCCAGGGATAGATTCATCTGAGCAGTTCTTC
J: TRBJ2-7; D: NA; size: NA; V: TRBV7-9; CDR3: CASSLSGAGYGEQYF; DNA: TGTGCCAGCAGCTTATCTGGGGCAGGGTATGGCGAGCAGTACTTC
J: TRBJ2-3; D: TRBD2; size: NA; V: TRBV29-1; CDR3: CSVEAGGGRADTQYF; DNA: TGCAGCGTTGAGGCCGGGGGCGGGAGGGCCGATACGCAGTATTTT
J: TRBJ2-1; D: TRBD2; size: NA; V: TRBV5-1; CDR3: CASSFEAGGVDEQFF; DNA: TGCGCCAGCAGCTTTGAAGCGGGAGGTGTCGATGAGCAGTTCTTC
J: TRBJ2-5; D: NA; size: NA; V: TRBV5-1; CDR3: CASSFNGETQYF; DNA: TGCGCCAGCAGCTTCAACGGGGAGACCCAGTACTTC
J: TRBJ1-2; D: TRBD1; size: once; V: TRBV18; CDR3: CASSPPGQGNYGYTF; DNA: TGTGCCAGCTCACCACCGGGACAGGGGAACTATGGCTACACCTTC
J: TRBJ1-3; D: NA; size: NA; V: TRBV4-1; CDR3: CASSGTFSGNTIYF; DNA: TGCGCCAGTAGCGGGACATTCTCTGGAAACACCATATATTTT
J: TRBJ2-3; D: NA; size: NA; V: TRBV7-2; CDR3: CASSLAGLADTQYF; DNA: TGTGCCAGCAGTCTGGCGGGACTTGCAGATACGCAGTATTTT
J: TRBJ2-1; D: TRBD2; size: NA; V: TRBV28; CDR3: CASRARTSGYNEQFF; DNA: TGTGCCAGCAGGGCTCGGACTAGCGGCTACAATGAGCAGTTCTTC